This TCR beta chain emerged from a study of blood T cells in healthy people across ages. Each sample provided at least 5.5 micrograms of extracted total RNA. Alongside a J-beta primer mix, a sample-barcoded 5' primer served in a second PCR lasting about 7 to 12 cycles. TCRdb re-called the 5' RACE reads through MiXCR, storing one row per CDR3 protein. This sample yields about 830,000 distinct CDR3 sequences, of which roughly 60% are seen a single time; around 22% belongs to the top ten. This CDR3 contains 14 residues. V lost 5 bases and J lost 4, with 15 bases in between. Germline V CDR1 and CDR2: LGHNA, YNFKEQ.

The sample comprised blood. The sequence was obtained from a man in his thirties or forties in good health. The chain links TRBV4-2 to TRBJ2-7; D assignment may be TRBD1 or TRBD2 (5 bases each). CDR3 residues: CASSSRDQSYEQYF. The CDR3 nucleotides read TGTGCCAGCAGCTCCCGGGACCAGTCGTACGAGCAGTACTTC.